This T cell receptor beta chain was retrieved from a study of blood T cell repertoires in COVID-19. Study-wide context: Samples representing acute and convalescent COVID-19 were sourced from the United States, Italy and Spain. T cells, B-cell-depleted T cells, or PBMCs provided the cDNA or gDNA that served as material.

Generated by immunoSEQ multiplex PCR, the TCRdb table keeps only in-frame clones and is missing some. The sample consists of more than 200,000 clones, around 84% of them appearing once. CDR1 is LGHDT and CDR2 is YNNKEL in the germline V gene (reference sequence). This CDR3 spans 15 amino acids. Trimming removed 0 bases at V and 6 bases at J, with 12 bases between. Source material: PBMCs or T cells enriched from blood (not recorded which). The chain couples TRBV3-1 (or the pseudogene TRBV3-2) to TRBJ2-1, with D possibly matching TRBD2 (5 bases). The receptor was isolated from a man aged 25 to 40 with acute COVID-19. This CDR3 is CASSQDTSSPNEQFF. The CDR3 region has the DNA TGTGCCAGCAGCCAAGATACTAGTTCCCCCAATGAGCAGTTCTTC.